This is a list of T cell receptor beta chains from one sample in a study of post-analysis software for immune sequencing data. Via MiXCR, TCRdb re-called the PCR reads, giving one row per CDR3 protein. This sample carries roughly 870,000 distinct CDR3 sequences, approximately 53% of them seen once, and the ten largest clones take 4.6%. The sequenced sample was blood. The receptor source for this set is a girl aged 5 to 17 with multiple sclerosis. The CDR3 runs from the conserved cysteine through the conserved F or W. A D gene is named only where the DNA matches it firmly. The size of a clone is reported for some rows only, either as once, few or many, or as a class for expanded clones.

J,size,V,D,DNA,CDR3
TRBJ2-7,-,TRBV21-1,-,TGTGCCAGCAGCAAAATCCCTATCTTAGGACAGGGCCCGGATCATTACGAGCAGTACTTC,CASSKIPILGQGPDHYEQYF
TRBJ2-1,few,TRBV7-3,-,TGTGCCAGCAGCTCTTCCTGGGACGATGAGCAGTTCTTC,CASSSSWDDEQFF
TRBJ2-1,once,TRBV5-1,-,TGCGCCAGCAGCTTGGGTACGAGGAGCTCCTACAATGAGCAGTTCTTC,CASSLGTRSSYNEQFF
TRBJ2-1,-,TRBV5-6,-,TGTGCCAGCTGGAAGAGCTGGAGCTCCTACAATGAGCAGTTCTTC,CASWKSWSSYNEQFF
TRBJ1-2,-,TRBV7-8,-,TGTGCCAGCAGCTTTTCGCTTGGCGGAGATGGCTACACCTTC,CASSFSLGGDGYTF
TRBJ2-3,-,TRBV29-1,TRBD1,TGCAGCGTGGCGGGGACAGGGTGGGATACGCAGTATTTT,CSVAGTGWDTQYF
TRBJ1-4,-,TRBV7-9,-,TGTGCCAGCAGCCCGGCCAATAATGAAAAACTGTTTTTT,CASSPANNEKLFF
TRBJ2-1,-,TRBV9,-,TGTGCCAGCAGCGCAAGAGGCGATCCGGGGTACAATGAGCAGTTCTTC,CASSARGDPGYNEQFF
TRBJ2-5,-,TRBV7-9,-,TGTGCCAGCAGCCGCAGGGGAATCGAGACCCAGTACTTC,CASSRRGIETQYF
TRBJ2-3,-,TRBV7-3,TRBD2,TGTTCCAGCAGCCTGATGGGAGGGTCCCAGGATACGCAGTATTTT,CSSSLMGGSQDTQYF
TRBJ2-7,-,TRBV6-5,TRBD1,TGTGCCAGCAGACGCGGACAGGGGGGTTCCTACGAGCAGTACTTC,CASRRGQGGSYEQYF
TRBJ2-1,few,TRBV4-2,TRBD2,TGTGCCAGCAGCCAAAGTGATAATGGACTAGCTGAATACAATGAGCAGTTCTTC,CASSQSDNGLAEYNEQFF
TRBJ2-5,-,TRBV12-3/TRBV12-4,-,TGTGCCAGCAGCACCCGGGAAAGGGACCCTCTAGAGACCCAGTACTTC,CASSTRERDPLETQYF
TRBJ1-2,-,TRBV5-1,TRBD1,TGCGCCATCAAAAACCGGACAGGGGGCCATGGCTACACCTTC,CAIKNRTGGHGYTF
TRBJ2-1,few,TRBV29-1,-,TGCAGCGTTGAAGGGACGGAGATAGCGGTATCCTACAATGAGCAGTTCTTC,CSVEGTEIAVSYNEQFF
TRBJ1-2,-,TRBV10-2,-,TGCGCCAGCAGTGGCACAGCGGGTTATGGCTACACCTTC,CASSGTAGYGYTF
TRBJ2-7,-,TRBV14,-,TGTGCCAGCAGCCCCTGGACGGGATTTGACGAGCAGTACTTC,CASSPWTGFDEQYF
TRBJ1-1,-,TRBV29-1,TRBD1,TGCAGCTTCAAGGCAGGGGGCATGAACACTGAAGCTTTCTTT,CSFKAGGMNTEAFF
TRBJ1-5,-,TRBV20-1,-,TGCAGTGTTTCGACTACAGGGTTGGCTCAGCCCCAGCATTTT,CSVSTTGLAQPQHF
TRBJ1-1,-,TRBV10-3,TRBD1,TGTGCCATCAGTGAGGACAGGGGTAGGACTGAAGCTTTCTTT,CAISEDRGRTEAFF
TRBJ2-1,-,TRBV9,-,TGTGCCAGCAGCGTAGAAAGCGGCAGCTCCTACAATGAGCAGTTCTTC,CASSVESGSSYNEQFF
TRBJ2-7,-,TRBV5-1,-,TGCGCCAGCAGCTTGGAGACGGGGAACCACGAGCAGTACTTC,CASSLETGNHEQYF
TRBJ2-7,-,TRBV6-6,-,TGTGCCAGCAGAATACCGGGACCGAGCTCCTACGAGCAGTACTTC,CASRIPGPSSYEQYF
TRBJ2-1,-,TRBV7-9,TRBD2,TGTGCCAGCAGCTTACTAGCGGGAGGTGCGAATGAGCAGTTCTTC,CASSLLAGGANEQFF
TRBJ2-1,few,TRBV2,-,TGTGCCAGCAGTAGGGGGAGGGCCGGAAATGAGCAGTTCTTC,CASSRGRAGNEQFF
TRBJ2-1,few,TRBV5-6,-,TGTGCCAGCAGCTTGGCCAGTGTCTCAAGGGACATCTTCTACAATGAGCAGTTCTTC,CASSLASVSRDIFYNEQFF
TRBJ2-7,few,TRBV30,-,TGTGCCTGGAGTGTCTCAGCGGCTCACTACGAGCAGTACTTC,CAWSVSAAHYEQYF